Included here is one T cell receptor beta chain sequence, with context. This sample is drawn from a study of blood T cell repertoires in COVID-19. Study context: Sources were T cells, B-cell-depleted T cells, or PBMCs; the material itself was cDNA or gDNA.

There are 13 residues in the CDR3. The ends lost 7 bases at V and 9 bases at J; junction bases unmatched: 10. Per germline, CDR1 SQVTM and CDR2 ANQGSEA. Individuals drawn from 20 to 30 US areas were roughly 18 to 95 years old. Cohort placement rested on clinical history that participants reported themselves. A COVID-19 case had been met by exposed participants during the 2 weeks before study entry. Clones were read by immunoSEQ multiplex PCR, and TCRdb kept only the in-frame ones, dropping some. The profile shows around 250,000 clones, 75% to 90% of them singletons. Sequencing was done on a sample of PBMCs or T cells enriched from blood (not recorded which). The TCR originated in a woman in her 40s who had been exposed to COVID-19. This chain joins TRBV29-1 and TRBJ2-1, with 9 bases identical to TRBD2. This CDR3 reads CSASSGDWGEQFF. The DNA of the CDR3 is TGCAGCGCCTCTAGCGGGGACTGGGGTGAGCAGTTCTTC.